This TCR beta chain is drawn from a study of regulatory T cells in long-lasting Graves disease. Building the TCR beta libraries relied on iRepertoire HTBI primers, and CDR3 regions underwent Arm-PCR. TCRdb passed the multiplex PCR reads through MiXCR, listing each CDR3 protein once. The sample comprises roughly 420,000 distinct CDR3 sequences, around 15% of which are singletons, and approximately 15% rests with the top ten. The time point: newly diagnosed GD, antithyroid drugs for less than 3 months. Construction of the TCR library relied on RNA isolated from PBMCs. This clonotype was counted ten times or more. The CDR3 length is 15 residues. V lost 5 bases, J lost 8 bases, and 8 bases stayed unmatched. Germline loops: CDR1 SEHNR, CDR2 FQNEAQ (reference sequence). This sample was also put to use in a study of T cells in Graves' hyperthyroidism and ophthalmopathy.

The sample here was peripheral blood mononuclear cells (PBMCs), taken at new diagnosis, from a patient treated with antithyroid drugs. The chain has TRBV7-9 and TRBJ2-1; 11 bases fit TRBD2. The source is a woman between 50 and 59 years old with Graves disease. The CDR3 DNA reads as TGTGCCAGCAGCGTTAGCGGGAGGGCCGTGGATGAGCAGTTCTTC. Protein: CASSVSGRAVDEQFF.